This TCR beta chain is drawn from a study of cytomegalovirus exposure and HLA in healthy donors. Overall study: One earlier analysis, a look at about 179 million T cells, found some 120 million unique TCR beta sequences.

Primers: 60 Vbeta forward and 13 Jbeta reverse. Generated by immunoSEQ multiplex PCR, the TCRdb table keeps only in-frame clones and is missing some. The top ten hold 9.5% to 13% of the sample, which has approximately 210,000 clones, about four fifths seen once. Comment on this clone: Its target is not known.

V was trimmed by 7 bases and J by 2 bases, leaving 19 bases between them. Germline CDR1 reads MDHEN; CDR2 reads SYDVKM. The CDR3 consists of 16 residues. The study, taken as a whole, reports: As a later analysis showed, a missense DCLRE1C variant was linked to trimming of TCR beta V- and J-genes. Reported findings show TCR beta sequences accurately forecast HLA-A and HLA-B alleles in most subjects. According to reports, the classifier identified cytomegalovirus status with high specificity and sensitivity.

The sequence derives from a woman aged 45 to 65 in good health and CMV-seropositive. The sequenced sample was PBMCs. The rearrangement links TRBV28 to TRBJ2-3; TRBD1 is a possible D gene (6 bases). The CDR3 nucleotides are TGTGCCAGCATCACTCTGGGGGCAGGGAACACAGATACGCAGTATTTT. The encoded protein is CASITLGAGNTDTQYF.